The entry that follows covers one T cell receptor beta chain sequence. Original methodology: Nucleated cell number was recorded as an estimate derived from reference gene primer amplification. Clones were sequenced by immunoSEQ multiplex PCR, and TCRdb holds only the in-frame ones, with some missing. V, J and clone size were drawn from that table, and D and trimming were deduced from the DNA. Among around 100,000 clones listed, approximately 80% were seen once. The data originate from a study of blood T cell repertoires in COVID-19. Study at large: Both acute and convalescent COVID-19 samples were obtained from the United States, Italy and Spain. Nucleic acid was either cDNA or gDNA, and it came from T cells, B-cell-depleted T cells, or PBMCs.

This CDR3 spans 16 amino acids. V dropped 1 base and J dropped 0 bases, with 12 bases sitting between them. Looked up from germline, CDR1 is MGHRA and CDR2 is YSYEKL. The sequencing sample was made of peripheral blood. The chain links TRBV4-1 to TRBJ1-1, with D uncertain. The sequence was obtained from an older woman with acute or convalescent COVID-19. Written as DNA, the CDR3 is TGCGCCAGCAGCCAAGTCAAAGTTCCTATGAACACTGAAGCTTTCTTT. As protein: CASSQVKVPMNTEAFF.